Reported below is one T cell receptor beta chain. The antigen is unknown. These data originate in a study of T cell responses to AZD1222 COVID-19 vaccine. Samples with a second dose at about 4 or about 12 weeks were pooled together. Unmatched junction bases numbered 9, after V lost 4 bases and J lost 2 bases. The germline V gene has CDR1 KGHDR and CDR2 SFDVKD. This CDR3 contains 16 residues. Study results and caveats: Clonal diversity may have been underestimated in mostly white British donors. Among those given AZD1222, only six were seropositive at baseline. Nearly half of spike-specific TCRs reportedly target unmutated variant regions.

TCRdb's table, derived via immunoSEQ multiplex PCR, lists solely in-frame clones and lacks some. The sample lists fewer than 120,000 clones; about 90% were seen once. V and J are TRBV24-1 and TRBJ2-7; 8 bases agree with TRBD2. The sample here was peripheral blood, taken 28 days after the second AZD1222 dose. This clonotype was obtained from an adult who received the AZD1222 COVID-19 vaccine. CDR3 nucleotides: TGTGCCACCAGTGACCCAACGGGAGGGCCCCCCTACGAGCAGTACTTC. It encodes CATSDPTGGPPYEQYF.